Listed below are T cell receptor beta chains from one sample, sequenced in a study of blood T cells in healthy people across ages. Each CDR3 protein is one row after TCRdb ran MiXCR on the 5' RACE reads. The data show 850,000 to 950,000 distinct CDR3 sequences, around 28% seen once. Sequenced: blood. These TCRs come from a woman older than 75 in good health. CDR3s include the opening cysteine and the closing phenylalanine or tryptophan. D genes are given only for firm matches. The listing skips clone size in some rows; elsewhere it reads once, few, many or a size class.

v_gene	abundance	d_gene	j_gene	CDR3aa	CDR3nt
TRBV6-5	many	NA	TRBJ1-1	CASTNGPLARAFF	TGTGCCAGCACCAACGGGCCGCTGGCGAGGGCTTTCTTT
TRBV20-1	many	TRBD2	TRBJ2-3	CSAMTSVTDTQYF	TGCAGTGCTATGACTAGCGTAACAGATACGCAGTATTTT
TRBV6-1	once	NA	TRBJ2-3	CASSEWGHLTDTPYF	TGTGCCAGCAGTGAATGGGGACACCTCACAGATACGCCGTATTTT
TRBV6-5	many	NA	TRBJ1-1	CASSYSPGQNTEAFF	TGTGCCAGCAGTTACTCGCCGGGACAGAACACTGAAGCTTTCTTT
TRBV6-2/TRBV6-3	many	NA	TRBJ2-7	CASSYRGWSSYEQYF	TGTGCCAGCAGTTACCGGGGCTGGAGCTCCTACGAGCAGTACTTC
TRBV11-2	many	NA	TRBJ2-7	CASSAGTRGYEQYF	TGTGCCAGCAGTGCCGGGACCCGGGGCTACGAGCAGTACTTC
TRBV7-2	many	NA	TRBJ1-5	CASSPETASNQPQHF	TGTGCCAGCAGCCCGGAAACAGCTAGCAATCAGCCCCAGCATTTT
TRBV12-3/TRBV12-4	many	NA	TRBJ1-5	CASRKGPPNSNQPQHF	TGTGCCAGCCGAAAGGGCCCTCCTAATAGCAATCAGCCCCAGCATTTT
TRBV18	NA	NA	TRBJ2-2	CASSQMVGELFF	TGTGCCAGCTCTCAGATGGTCGGGGAGCTGTTTTTT
TRBV7-2	many	NA	TRBJ2-7	CASSWDNYEQYF	TGTGCCAGCAGCTGGGACAACTACGAGCAGTACTTC
TRBV5-1	many	TRBD2	TRBJ2-1	CASSLELATNEQFF	TGCGCCAGCAGCTTGGAACTAGCGACCAATGAGCAGTTCTTC
TRBV12-3/TRBV12-4	NA	NA	TRBJ2-3	CASSLVLGHAQYF	TGTGCCAGCAGTTTAGTGCTAGGACATGCGCAGTATTTT
TRBV14	many	TRBD2	TRBJ2-1	CASSPRTSFSYNEQFF	TGTGCCAGCAGCCCTAGGACTAGCTTCTCCTACAATGAGCAGTTCTTC
TRBV6-6	many	NA	TRBJ2-3	CASSQQFGSTDTQYF	TGTGCCAGCAGTCAACAATTTGGGAGCACAGATACGCAGTATTTT
TRBV25-1	once	NA	TRBJ2-5	CASSERRGFQETQYF	TGTGCCAGCAGTGAACGCCGGGGCTTTCAAGAGACCCAGTACTTC
TRBV2	few	NA	TRBJ1-1	CASKKNTEAFF	TGTGCCAGCAAGAAAAACACTGAAGCTTTCTTT